The rows below give T cell receptor beta chains drawn from one sample of a study of cytomegalovirus exposure and HLA in healthy donors. Some clones are missing from TCRdb's copy, which holds only in-frame ones; the method was immunoSEQ multiplex PCR. The sample totals 100,000 to 150,000 clones. Specimen: PBMCs. The receptors come from a man between 35 and 55 years old in good health and CMV-seronegative. The CDR3 runs from the conserved cysteine through the conserved F or W. Fields, in order: V gene, D gene, J gene, CDR3 protein, CDR3 DNA. D genes are given only for firm matches.

V: TRBV5-1
D: TRBD1
J: TRBJ1-1
CDR3: CASNIEGAGENTEAFF
DNA: TGCGCCAGCAACATCGAGGGGGCAGGGGAGAACACTGAAGCTTTCTTT

V: TRBV10-3
D: -
J: TRBJ2-7
CDR3: CAISNTGSEQYF
DNA: TGTGCCATCAGTAATACAGGGTCGGAGCAGTACTTC

V: TRBV29-1
D: TRBD1
J: TRBJ1-1
CDR3: CSIPGQGANTEAFF
DNA: TGCAGCATACCAGGACAGGGGGCGAACACTGAAGCTTTCTTT

V: TRBV6-5
D: TRBD1
J: TRBJ1-2
CDR3: CASSHPFQGVNGYTF
DNA: TGTGCCAGCAGTCACCCTTTTCAGGGGGTCAATGGCTACACCTTC

V: TRBV11-3
D: -
J: TRBJ2-3
CDR3: CASSRSYGSGTDTQYF
DNA: TGTGCCAGCAGCCGCAGTTACGGTAGCGGCACAGATACGCAGTATTTT

V: TRBV4-1
D: -
J: TRBJ2-3
CDR3: CASSQGRAMDTQYF
DNA: TGCGCCAGCAGCCAAGGGAGGGCCATGGATACGCAGTATTTT

V: TRBV5-4
D: TRBD1
J: TRBJ2-5
CDR3: CASSKGQGEETQYF
DNA: TGTGCCAGCAGCAAGGGACAGGGGGAAGAGACCCAGTACTTC

V: TRBV11-3
D: TRBD1
J: TRBJ2-5
CDR3: CASSLGTAQETQYF
DNA: TGTGCCAGCAGCTTGGGGACAGCCCAAGAGACCCAGTACTTC

V: TRBV28
D: -
J: TRBJ2-7
CDR3: CASSPQAQDYEQYF
DNA: TGTGCCAGCAGCCCCCAGGCCCAGGACTACGAGCAGTACTTC

V: TRBV4-2
D: TRBD2
J: TRBJ2-1
CDR3: CASSQAPGLLPYNEQFF
DNA: TGTGCCAGCAGCCAAGCTCCGGGACTACTCCCCTACAATGAGCAGTTCTTC

V: TRBV5-8
D: -
J: TRBJ2-7
CDR3: CASSLDQGFSYEQYF
DNA: TGTGCCAGCAGCTTGGACCAGGGCTTCTCCTACGAGCAGTACTTC

V: TRBV20-1
D: -
J: TRBJ2-3
CDR3: CSAKTGDTQYF
DNA: TGCAGTGCTAAGACAGGAGATACGCAGTATTTT

V: TRBV6-4
D: TRBD2
J: TRBJ2-7
CDR3: CASSDSISGRDPYEQYF
DNA: TGTGCCAGCAGTGACTCGATTAGCGGGAGGGACCCCTACGAGCAGTACTTC

V: TRBV30
D: TRBD1
J: TRBJ2-2
CDR3: CAWSPGQGNTGELFF
DNA: TGTGCCTGGAGTCCGGGACAGGGAAACACCGGGGAGCTGTTTTTT

V: TRBV18
D: TRBD1
J: TRBJ2-5
CDR3: CASALGTGQETQYF
DNA: TGTGCCAGCGCTCTAGGGACAGGGCAAGAGACCCAGTACTTC